The 4 T cell receptor beta chains listed next were all sequenced from one sample in a study of blood T cell repertoires in COVID-19. Repertoires were generated with immunoSEQ multiplex PCR, while TCRdb's copy carries only in-frame clones and drops some. The profile shows 100,000 to 150,000 clones, around three quarters of them singletons. Sequencing was carried out using peripheral blood. These receptors all stem from a man between 40 and 49 years old with active or convalescent COVID-19.

The chain links TRBV7-2 to TRBJ2-2, with D unclear. Trimming left V 4 bases short and J 3 bases short, with 6 bases between. The CDR3 covers 13 residues. Germline V gene lookup returns CDR1 SGHTA and CDR2 FQGNSA. The CDR3 region has the DNA TGTGCCAGCAGCTACCGGGACACCGGGGAGCTGTTTTTT. Its protein product is CASSYRDTGELFF. The full variable domain, completed using reference TRBV7-2 and TRBJ2-2, is GAGVSQSPSNKVTEKGKDVELRCDPISGHTALYWYRQSLGQGLEFLIYFQGNSAPDKSGLPSDRFSAERTGGSVSTLTIQRTQQEDSAVYLCASSYRDTGELFFGEGSRLTVL.

V gene TRBV7-9 combines with J gene TRBJ2-1, with 8 bases that match TRBD1. The CDR3 extends over 14 amino acids. CDR1 and CDR2 from the germline V gene are SEHNR and FQNEAQ (reference sequence). V lost 5 bases to trimming and J lost 14 bases; unmatched junction nucleotides: 14. The CDR3 protein is CASSLTGQAPGKFF. DNA for the CDR3: TGTGCCAGCAGCCTAACGGGACAGGCCCCGGGAAAGTTCTTC. Full variable domain (missing parts from reference TRBV7-9 and TRBJ2-1): DTGVSQNPRHKITKRGQNVTFRCDPISEHNRLYWYRQTLGQGPEFLTYFQNEAQLEKSRLLSDRFSAERPKGSFSTLEIQRTEQGDSAMYLCASSLTGQAPGKFFGPGTRLTVL.

The CDR3 DNA sequence: TGTGCCAGCAGCCCAGGGGGACTAGCCTACAATGAGCAGTTCTTC. Protein: CASSPGGLAYNEQFF. The genes are TRBV7-3 and TRBJ2-1, with TRBD2 as a possible D gene (8 bases). Germline V gene sequence: CDR1 SGHTA, CDR2 FQGTGA. The CDR3 has 15 amino acids. V was shortened by 5 bases and J by 2 bases, with 13 bases between the two germline ends.

The chain links TRBV5-4 to TRBJ2-5; D not certain. Germline V gene lookup returns CDR1 SGHNT and CDR2 YYREEE (reference sequence). The CDR3 has 12 residues. V was cut by 1 base and J by 2 bases, with 3 bases left in between. The CDR3 DNA is TGTGCCAGCAGCTTGCCTCAAGAGACCCAGTACTTC. It translates to CASSLPQETQYF.